Sequencing of this TCR beta chain was carried out in a study of blood T cell repertoires in COVID-19. In this sample, this clone turned up once. TCRdb's copy holds only in-frame clones and misses some; the assay was immunoSEQ multiplex PCR. Among approximately 300,000 clones listed, roughly 90% were seen once. V lost 5 bases and J 3 bases, leaving 10 bases between the germline ends. This CDR3 spans 13 amino acids. This chain joins TRBV12-3 or TRBV12-4 and TRBJ1-1, with a tentative D call TRBD1 (6 bases). This receptor was obtained from a woman in her thirties who had recovered from COVID-19. The sample comprised PBMCs or T cells enriched from blood (not recorded which). The CDR3 sequence: CASSLNRDTEAFF. The CDR3 DNA reads TGTGCCAGCAGTCTGAACAGGGACACTGAAGCTTTCTTT.